One and the same sample provided the 20 T cell receptor beta chains below, sequenced in a study of blood T cells in healthy people across ages. Primed by a sample-barcoded 5' primer and a J-beta primer mix, a second PCR proceeded for 7 to 11 cycles. TCRdb reprocessed the 5' RACE reads via MiXCR and lists one record per CDR3 protein. This table holds 1.4 million to 1.5 million distinct CDR3 sequences, 42% found once. The specimen was blood. Every receptor here comes from a woman aged 18-29 years in good health.

This rearrangement joins TRBV28 to TRBJ2-4; perhaps TRBD1 as D (6 bases). The DNA end is more similar to TRBJ2-5, so the J call may be wrong. CDR1 is MDHEN and CDR2 is SYDVKM in the germline V gene. The CDR3 is 14 residues long. CDR3 residues: CASHSIQGRRTQYF. Here the CDR3 DNA reads TGTGCCAGCCATAGCATACAGGGACGGCGGACCCAGTACTTC.

The rearrangement links TRBV7-2 to TRBJ2-1; D unclear. CDR3 length: 12 amino acids. CDR1 is SGHTA, CDR2 FQGNSA, per germline. V shed 2 bases and J shed 9 bases, with 8 bases lying between them. The CDR3 sequence: CASSLSKLEQFF. CDR3 DNA sequence: TGTGCCAGCAGCTTAAGTAAACTTGAGCAGTTCTTC.

This clonotype was seen a handful of times. The rearrangement uses TRBV6-1 and TRBJ2-7; a weak D match, TRBD1 (6 bases). The V and J ends lost 2 bases and 0 bases respectively, with 14 bases between them. Germline CDR1 and CDR2: MNHNS and SASEGT. The CDR3 loop spans 16 amino acids. The CDR3 DNA follows: TGTGCCAGCAGTGAACAGGGGCAGGGTGCCTCCTACGAGCAGTACTTC. It is translated as CASSEQGQGASYEQYF.

This clonotype has a handful of counts. The gene calls are TRBV28 and TRBJ2-3; 7 bases line up with TRBD1. CDR3 length: 17 residues. Germline V gene lookup returns CDR1 MDHEN and CDR2 SYDVKM. Germline trimming cut 4 bases from V and 0 bases from J; bases unmatched to any gene: 10. CDR3 loop: CASSSLGTASSTDTQYF. CDR3 bases: TGTGCCAGCAGTTCCCTGGGGACAGCATCTAGCACAGATACGCAGTATTTT.

This clonotype was found many times. The V and J genes are TRBV4-2 and TRBJ2-7; 11 nucleotides line up with TRBD2. Germline-derived CDR1 and CDR2 are LGHNA and YNFKEQ. V dropped 3 bases and J dropped 1; count of bases not matched to a gene: 2. There are 15 residues in the CDR3. The CDR3 DNA sequence: TGTGCCAGCAGCCACAGACTAGCGGGATCCTACGAGCAGTACTTC. This sequence encodes CASSHRLAGSYEQYF.

A word on this clonotype: A much larger clone sits a single nucleotide away, making a read error possible. The chain joins TRBV9 to TRBJ2-1; D is perhaps TRBD1 (6 bases). CDR3 length: 13 amino acids. Germline V lookup: CDR1 SGDLS, CDR2 YYNGEE. The CDR3 DNA reads as TGTGCCAACAGCGTAGAACAGGGAAATGAGCAGTTCTTC. This codes for CANSVEQGNEQFF. Looking up the rest from reference TRBV9 and TRBJ2-1 gives the full variable domain: DSGVTQTPKHLITATGQRVTLRCSPRSGDLSVYWYQQSLDQGLQFLIQYYNGEERAKGNILERFSAQQFPDLHSELNLSSLELGDSALYFCANSVEQGNEQFFGPGTRLTVL.

A few counts support this clonotype. The V call is TRBV10-3, the J call TRBJ1-2; D ambiguous. Germline CDR1 ENHRY, CDR2 SYGVKD. V lost 6 bases, J lost 1 base, and 3 bases lay in between. The CDR3 extends over 11 amino acids. CDR3 amino acids: CAISDNYGYTF. DNA for the CDR3: TGTGCCATCAGCGATAACTATGGCTACACCTTC.

This clonotype was picked up many times. The chain employs TRBV10-3 and TRBJ2-3; the D gene is possibly TRBD2 (6 bases). The CDR3 has 15 residues. The germline V gene has CDR1 ENHRY and CDR2 SYGVKD. V was pared by 4 bases and J by 3 bases, with 14 bases between. The CDR3: CAISGDVRGTDTQYF. DNA of the CDR3: TGTGCCATCAGTGGGGACGTCCGGGGGACAGATACGCAGTATTTT.

The chain couples TRBV7-9 to TRBJ1-6; possibly TRBD1 for D (5 bases). V was cut by 4 bases and J by 0 bases, with 16 bases left in between. The length of the CDR3 is 18 residues. Germline V lookup: CDR1 SEHNR, CDR2 FQNEAQ (reference sequence). CDR3 DNA sequence: TGTGCCAGCAGCTCCACTCGGGACTCGAGCTCCTATAATTCACCCCTCCACTTT. As protein: CASSSTRDSSSYNSPLHF.

This chain uses TRBV4-2 with TRBJ2-3; 10 bases match TRBD2. The CDR3 sequence is 17 residues long. The V gene end was trimmed by 1 base and the J gene end by 2 bases; junction bases not matched to a gene: 6. Germline V gene sequence: CDR1 LGHNA, CDR2 YNFKEQ. The chain's CDR3 is CASSQVTSGALTDTQYF. CDR3 DNA sequence: TGTGCCAGCAGCCAAGTAACTAGCGGGGCCCTCACAGATACGCAGTATTTT.

Ten or more counts support this clonotype. The chain has TRBV29-1 and TRBJ2-7; D is possibly TRBD1 or TRBD2 (6 bases each). This CDR3 has 17 amino acids. CDR1 and CDR2 from the germline V gene are SQVTM and ANQGSEA. Trimming removed 3 bases from V and 5 bases from J, with 26 bases in between. CDR3 in amino acids: CSVERQVWQAVADEQYF. The CDR3 region has the DNA TGCAGCGTTGAGAGACAGGTGTGGCAGGCTGTAGCGGACGAGCAGTACTTC.

This clonotype was observed a few times. J is TRBJ1-5 and V is TRBV4-1; 11 nucleotides align to TRBD1. In germline, CDR1 is MGHRA, CDR2 YSYEKL. This CDR3 is built from 17 residues. The junction had 8 bases not matched to a gene; V was cut back by 0 bases and J by 7 bases. CDR3 bases: TGCGCCAGCAGCCAAGATCGGTGGGACAGGGGGGGCCAGCCCCAGCATTTT. Translating gives CASSQDRWDRGGQPQHF.

This clonotype has only a few counts. The gene calls are TRBV10-3 and TRBJ2-7; the D gene could be TRBD1 or TRBD2 (5 bases each). This CDR3 is 15 amino acids long. V dropped 7 bases and J dropped 3 bases, with 19 bases sitting between them. In germline, CDR1 is ENHRY, CDR2 SYGVKD. The CDR3 protein is CAITTNSGRNYEQYF. The CDR3, as DNA: TGTGCCATCACAACAAACTCGGGACGGAACTACGAGCAGTACTTC.

Concerning this clonotype: The junction departs from germline at one end; a sequencing error may be responsible. The CDR3 nucleotides read TGTGCCGGCAGTTTAGCGCCCGGGCCCCCCCACAATGAGCAGTTCTTC. It is translated as CAGSLAPGPPHNEQFF. The chain carries TRBV12-3 or TRBV12-4 and TRBJ2-1; TRBD2 might be the D (5 bases). The CDR3 sequence is 16 residues long.

This clonotype has a handful of counts. The chain combines TRBV29-1 with TRBJ2-1; D ambiguous. The CDR3 is 16 residues long. In germline, CDR1 is SQVTM, CDR2 ANQGSEA. The V end lost 5 bases, the J end lost 4 bases, and 21 bases lay between the germline ends. The CDR3 loop reads CSVPLAGRLGYNEQFF. CDR3 sequence (DNA): TGCAGCGTTCCACTGGCAGGAAGGTTAGGATACAATGAGCAGTTCTTC.

V is TRBV7-9 and J is TRBJ1-1; D is unclear. Between the trimmed V and J ends, which lost 1 base and 2 bases, there was a span of 8 bases. The germline V gene has CDR1 SEHNR and CDR2 FQNEAQ (reference sequence). This CDR3 has 14 residues. The CDR3 coding sequence is TGTGCCAGCAGCTTAGTAATGGGTAACACTGAAGCTTTCTTT. Amino acid sequence: CASSLVMGNTEAFF.

This clonotype was seen a few times. The chain employs TRBV6-1 and TRBJ2-7, with 10 bases matching TRBD1. V was clipped by 4 bases and J by 2 bases; unmatched bases: 2. Germline V CDR1 and CDR2: MNHNS, SASEGT. CDR3 length: 14 residues. Here the CDR3 reads CASSGTGGPYEQYF. CDR3 DNA: TGTGCCAGCAGTGGGACAGGGGGACCCTACGAGCAGTACTTC.

The chain joins TRBV4-1 to TRBJ2-3; unclear D gene. V shed 0 bases and J shed 3 bases, with 10 bases lying between them. This CDR3 is built from 15 residues. CDR1 MGHRA and CDR2 YSYEKL come from the germline V gene. The CDR3 region has the DNA TGCGCCAGCAGCCAAGATCTGGGAAAGACAGATACGCAGTATTTT. Protein sequence: CASSQDLGKTDTQYF.

This clonotype was counted a few times. DNA of the CDR3: TGCGCCAGCAGCCAAGATTGGGAGAGCTCCTACGAGCAGTACTTC. As protein: CASSQDWESSYEQYF. The genes are TRBV4-1 and TRBJ2-7, with D perhaps matching TRBD2 (5 bases). Trimming left V 0 bases short and J 0 bases short, with 9 bases between. Per the germline V gene, CDR1 is MGHRA and CDR2 is YSYEKL. CDR3 length equals 15 residues.

This chain connects TRBV12-3 or TRBV12-4 to TRBJ2-2; no clear D. This CDR3 is 17 amino acids long. Trimming cost V 3 bases and J 2 bases, with 16 bases left between them. CDR3 sequence reads: CASSLGGQFRNTGELFF. The CDR3 nucleotides read TGTGCCAGCAGTTTGGGTGGGCAGTTCCGAAACACCGGGGAGCTGTTTTTT.